This T cell receptor (beta chain) is from a study of graft-versus-host responses after intestinal transplantation. As for the study in general: Transplants given to recipients were multivisceral, liver-intestinal, or isolated intestinal. Anti-thymocyte globulin was used for induction in all recipients, who then took tacrolimus and steroids for 3 to 4 years.

Study observations and caveats: Recipient marrow harbored GvH clones, some of which surfaced first in ileum or blood. Early after transplant, HvG clones declined as circulating GvH clones peaked.

Data came from immunoSEQ multiplex PCR; TCRdb stores just in-frame clones and leaves some out. The sample includes roughly 69,000 clones, more than 90% of them seen just once. About this clone: Its antigen is not identified.

Germline lookup yields CDR1 SGDLS and CDR2 YYNGEE. This CDR3 spans 15 amino acids. Trimming cost V 0 bases and J 1 base, with 10 bases left between them. The sequence came from a human patient who received an intestinal transplant, so some T cells may come from the graft donor. The gene calls are TRBV9 and TRBJ1-2, with D hard to call. Sample: bone marrow, taken 734 days after intestinal transplantation. CDR3: CASSVGTADNYGYTF. The CDR3 coding sequence is TGTGCCAGCAGCGTAGGGACGGCGGATAACTATGGCTACACCTTC. The full variable domain, completed using reference TRBV9 and TRBJ1-2, is DSGVTQTPKHLITATGQRVTLRCSPRSGDLSVYWYQQSLDQGLQFLIQYYNGEERAKGNILERFSAQQFPDLHSELNLSSLELGDSALYFCASSVGTADNYGYTFGSGTRLTVV.